This T cell receptor beta chain was sequenced for a study of identical twins. The table lists this clonotype with a few counts. cDNA carried unique molecular identifiers, and a universal primer site was added by template switching. One entry per CDR3 protein results from TCRdb running MiXCR on the 5' RACE reads. The table has around 1.7 million distinct CDR3 sequences, under 35% seen once. V shed 10 bases, J shed 6 bases, and the junction held 12 bases outside the gene matches. This CDR3 comprises 13 residues. Germline CDR1 is MGHDK and CDR2 is SYGVNS. V is TRBV25-1 and J is TRBJ2-7, with 7 nucleotides matching TRBD2. The clonotype was recovered from a newborn girl in good health. Specimen: cord blood. The CDR3 reads CATTAGLHLEQYF. As DNA, the CDR3 is TGTGCCACCACAGCGGGACTACATCTCGAGCAGTACTTC.